These 8 T cell receptor beta chains were all obtained from the same sample, sequenced in a study of tumor-infiltrating lymphocytes in primary liver carcinoma. Taking about 20-31 mg of unsorted bulk tissue, the authors co-extracted RNA and DNA. From roughly 0.55 ug of total RNA, TCR beta-specific cDNA was reverse-transcribed using a constant-region primer. The TCR beta library was amplified through three nested multiplex PCR rounds in a modified ARM-PCR procedure. The opening two PCR rounds, around 9 cycles each, paired TRBV1-TRBV30 forward primers with a C-beta reverse primer. TCRdb re-called the multiplex PCR reads with MiXCR, one entry per CDR3 protein. The sample includes nearly 45,000 distinct CDR3 sequences, approximately 70% of them seen just once. Specimen: liver tumor tissue from sampling region 2. As for subset: tumor region T2, inferior pole. Receptors were obtained from a man aged 35-49 years with primary liver carcinoma and hepatitis B virus infection.

With respect to this clonotype: The germline gene is not matched at one end of the junction; a read error may be the cause. The chain joins TRBV12-3 or TRBV12-4 to TRBJ1-2; 10 bases match TRBD1. The CDR3 spans 12 residues. CDR3 sequence: CANGQGVDVYIF. The DNA for the CDR3 is TGTGCCAACGGACAGGGGGTCGATGTCTACATCTTC.

In its sample, this clonotype is large (0.1 to 1%). The J gene is TRBJ1-5, the V gene TRBV6-2 or TRBV6-3; TRBD1 might be the D (5 bases). V was shortened by 7 bases and J by 5 bases, with 15 bases between the two germline ends. CDR1 is MNHEY and CDR2 is SVGEGT in the germline V gene. This CDR3 comprises 14 residues. In nucleotides, the CDR3 is TGTGCCAGCACCCTGGTGAAAGGGGATCAGCCCCAGCATTTT. Translating gives CASTLVKGDQPQHF.

This clonotype is categorized as medium-sized. This sequence joins TRBV29-1 and TRBJ1-1; D is uncertain. The V end lost 7 bases, the J end lost 0 bases, and 18 bases lay between the germline ends. The CDR3 extends over 15 amino acids. Germline V gives CDR1 SQVTM, CDR2 ANQGSEA. This chain's CDR3 is CSGAPGWAMNTEAFF. The CDR3 DNA is TGCAGCGGGGCCCCAGGTTGGGCCATGAACACTGAAGCTTTCTTT.

With respect to this clonotype: Just one base apart from a much larger clone, this may be a read error. This CDR3 is missing its conserved last phenylalanine or tryptophan, likely due to a read error. This chain joins TRBV5-1 and TRBJ1-1; possible D gene TRBD1, 5 bases. The ends were cut back, 3 bases at V and 0 bases at J, with 15 bases in the middle. In germline, CDR1 is SGHRS, CDR2 YFSETQ. The CDR3 loop spans 16 amino acids. The CDR3 protein is CASSSNPPGLNTEAFL. The CDR3 DNA sequence: TGCGCCAGCAGCTCCAACCCACCGGGGCTGAACACTGAAGCTTTCTTA.

This clonotype has a count of ten or more. The rearrangement links TRBV7-9 to TRBJ2-2; possible D gene TRBD1, 7 bases. CDR3 length equals 14 residues. Trimming shortened V by 11 bases and J by 3 bases, and 16 bases separated the two germline ends. Germline-derived CDR1 and CDR2 are SEHNR and FQNEAQ (reference sequence). Written as DNA, the CDR3 is TGTGCCCACCAGGAGGGGGCGGACACCGGGGAGCTGTTTTTT. Its translation is CAHQEGADTGELFF.

This clonotype is categorized as medium-sized. The chain couples TRBV29-1 to TRBJ2-1; 7 positions match TRBD1. The CDR3 consists of 12 residues. CDR1 and CDR2 from the germline V gene are SQVTM and ANQGSEA. V gave up 6 bases and J gave up 6 bases; unmatched junction bases: 5. CDR3 protein: CSVPTGSNEQFF. In nucleotides, the CDR3 is TGCAGCGTACCGACAGGGTCCAATGAGCAGTTCTTC.

Ten or more counts support this clonotype. The rearrangement joins TRBV5-1 to TRBJ1-1, with D possibly TRBD1 on 5 matching bases. Germline V CDR1 and CDR2: SGHRS, YFSETQ. This CDR3 has 14 amino acids. V was trimmed by 0 bases and J by 4 bases, leaving 10 bases between them. The CDR3 DNA is TGCGCCAGCAGCTTGGTTGGAGGGACCACTGAAGCTTTCTTT. It codes for CASSLVGGTTEAFF. Full variable domain (missing parts from reference TRBV5-1 and TRBJ1-1): KAGVTQTPRYLIKTRGQQVTLSCSPISGHRSVSWYQQTPGQGLQFLFEYFSETQRNKGNFPGRFSGRQFSNSRSEMNVSTLELGDSALYLCASSLVGGTTEAFFGQGTRLTVV.

As regards this clonotype: The junction shows a germline mismatch at one end, possibly a read error. This chain uses TRBV11-2 with TRBJ2-3; TRBD1 is a possible D gene (5 bases). Germline V gene data show CDR1 as SGHAT and CDR2 as FQNNGV. The CDR3 has 12 residues. The CDR3 region is CASSSQTDTRHF. CDR3 bases: TGTGCCAGCAGCTCACAGACAGATACGCGGCATTTT.